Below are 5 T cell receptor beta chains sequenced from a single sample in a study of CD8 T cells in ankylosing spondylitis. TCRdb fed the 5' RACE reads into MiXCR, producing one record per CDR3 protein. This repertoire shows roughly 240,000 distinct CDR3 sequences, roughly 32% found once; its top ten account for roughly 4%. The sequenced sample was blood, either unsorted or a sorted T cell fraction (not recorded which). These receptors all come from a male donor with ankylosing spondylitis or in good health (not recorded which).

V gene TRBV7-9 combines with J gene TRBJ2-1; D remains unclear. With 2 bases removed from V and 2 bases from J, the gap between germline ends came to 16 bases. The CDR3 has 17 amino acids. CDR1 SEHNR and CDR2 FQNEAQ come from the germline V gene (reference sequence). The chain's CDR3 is CASSLMVKANTYNEQFF. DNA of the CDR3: TGTGCCAGCAGCTTAATGGTCAAAGCGAACACCTACAATGAGCAGTTCTTC.

The CDR3 DNA follows: TGTGCCAGCAGCCTTACTACAGAAGAGACCCAGTACTTC. This sequence encodes CASSLTTEETQYF. The V call is TRBV4-2, the J call TRBJ2-5, with D hard to call. V was trimmed by 4 bases and J by 3 bases, leaving 9 bases between them. The germline CDR1 and CDR2 sequences are LGHNA and YNFKEQ. The CDR3 is made up of 13 amino acids.

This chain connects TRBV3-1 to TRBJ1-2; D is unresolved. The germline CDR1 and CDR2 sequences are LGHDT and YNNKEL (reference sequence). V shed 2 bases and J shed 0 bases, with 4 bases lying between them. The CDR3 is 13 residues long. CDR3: CASSQPPNYGYTF. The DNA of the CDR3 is TGTGCCAGCAGCCAACCGCCTAACTATGGCTACACCTTC.

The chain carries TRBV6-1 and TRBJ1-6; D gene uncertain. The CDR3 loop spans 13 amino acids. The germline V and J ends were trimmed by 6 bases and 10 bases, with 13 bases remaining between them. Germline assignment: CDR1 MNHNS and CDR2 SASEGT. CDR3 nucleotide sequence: TGTGCCAGCAGCCGAGAGACCGGCTCACCCCTCCACTTT. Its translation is CASSRETGSPLHF.

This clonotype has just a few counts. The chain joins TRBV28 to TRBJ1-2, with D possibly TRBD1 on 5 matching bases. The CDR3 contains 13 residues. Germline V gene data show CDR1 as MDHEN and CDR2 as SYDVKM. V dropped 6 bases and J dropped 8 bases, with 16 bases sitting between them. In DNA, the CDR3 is TGTGCCAGCAGCGCCCCAGGGCTAGGGGGCTACACCTTC. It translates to CASSAPGLGGYTF.